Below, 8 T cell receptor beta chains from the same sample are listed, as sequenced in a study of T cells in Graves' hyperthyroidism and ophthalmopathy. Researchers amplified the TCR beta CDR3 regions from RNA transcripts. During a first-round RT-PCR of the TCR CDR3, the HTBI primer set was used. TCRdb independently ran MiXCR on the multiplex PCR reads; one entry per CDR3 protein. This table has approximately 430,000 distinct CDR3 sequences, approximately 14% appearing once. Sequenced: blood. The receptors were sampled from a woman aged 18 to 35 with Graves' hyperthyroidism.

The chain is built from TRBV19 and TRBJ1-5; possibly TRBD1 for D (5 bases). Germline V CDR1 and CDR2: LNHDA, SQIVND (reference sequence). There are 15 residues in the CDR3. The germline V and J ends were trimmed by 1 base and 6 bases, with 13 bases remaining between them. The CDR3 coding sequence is TGTGCCAGTAGTATAGGGACACTTTCCGGTCAGCCCCAGCATTTT. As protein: CASSIGTLSGQPQHF.

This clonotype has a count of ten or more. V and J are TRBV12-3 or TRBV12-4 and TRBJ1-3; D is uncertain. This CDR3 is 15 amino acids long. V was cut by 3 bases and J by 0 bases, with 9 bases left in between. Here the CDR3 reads CASSFWPNSGNTIYF. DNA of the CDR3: TGTGCCAGCAGTTTCTGGCCCAACTCTGGAAACACCATATATTTT.

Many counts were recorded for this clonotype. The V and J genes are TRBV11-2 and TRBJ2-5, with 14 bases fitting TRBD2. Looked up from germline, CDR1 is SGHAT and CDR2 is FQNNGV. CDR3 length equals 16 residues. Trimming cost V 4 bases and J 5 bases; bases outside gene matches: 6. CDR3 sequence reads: CASSSRLAGGMETQYF. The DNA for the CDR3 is TGTGCCAGCAGCTCCCGACTAGCGGGGGGGATGGAGACCCAGTACTTC. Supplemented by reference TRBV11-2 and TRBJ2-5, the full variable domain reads EAGVAQSPRYKIIEKRQSVAFWCNPISGHATLYWYQQILGQGPKLLIQFQNNGVVDDSQLPKDRFSAERLKGVDSTLKIQPAKLEDSAVYLCASSSRLAGGMETQYFGPGTRLLVL.

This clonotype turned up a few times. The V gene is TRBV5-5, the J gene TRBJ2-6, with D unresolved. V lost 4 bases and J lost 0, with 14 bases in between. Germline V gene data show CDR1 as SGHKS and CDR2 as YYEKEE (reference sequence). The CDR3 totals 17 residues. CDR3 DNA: TGTGCCAGCAGCCACCCGGACCTGGGCTCTGGGGCCAACGTCCTGACTTTC. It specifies CASSHPDLGSGANVLTF. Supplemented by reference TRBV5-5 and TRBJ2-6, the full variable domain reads DAGVTQSPTHLIKTRGQQVTLRCSPISGHKSVSWYQQVLGQGPQFIFQYYEKEERGRGNFPDRFSARQFPNYSSELNVNALLLGDSALYLCASSHPDLGSGANVLTFGAGSRLTVL.

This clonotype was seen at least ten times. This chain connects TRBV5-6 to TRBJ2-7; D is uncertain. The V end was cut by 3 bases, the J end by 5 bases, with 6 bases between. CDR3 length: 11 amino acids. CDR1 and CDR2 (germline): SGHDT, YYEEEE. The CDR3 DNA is TGTGCCAGCAGCTGGTTCAACGAGCAGTACTTC. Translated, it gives CASSWFNEQYF.

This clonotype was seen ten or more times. In nucleotides, the CDR3 is TGTGCCAGCAGCCCCCGATTCGGGGGTGGGACCCAGTACTTC. Protein: CASSPRFGGGTQYF. This chain joins TRBV7-2 and TRBJ2-5; a weak D match, TRBD2 (6 bases). V lost 5 bases, J lost 7 bases, and 17 bases lay in between. CDR3 length: 14 residues. Germline-derived CDR1 and CDR2 are SGHTA and FQGNSA.

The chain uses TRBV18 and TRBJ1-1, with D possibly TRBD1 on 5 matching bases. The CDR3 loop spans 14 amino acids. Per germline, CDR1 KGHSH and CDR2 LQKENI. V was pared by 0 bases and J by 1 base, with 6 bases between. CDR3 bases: TGTGCCAGCTCACCACCGGACAAGAACACTGAAGCTTTCTTT. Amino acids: CASSPPDKNTEAFF.

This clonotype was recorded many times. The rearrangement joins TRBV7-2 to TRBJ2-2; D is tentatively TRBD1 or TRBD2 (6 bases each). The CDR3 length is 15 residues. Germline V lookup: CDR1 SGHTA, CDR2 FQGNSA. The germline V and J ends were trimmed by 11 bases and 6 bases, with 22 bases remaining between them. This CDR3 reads CASAKGGAVSGELFF. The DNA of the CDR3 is TGTGCCTCCGCAAAGGGGGGCGCAGTGTCCGGGGAGCTGTTTTTT.